The clone carrying this T cell receptor (beta chain) has a count of ten or more. The library tagged each cDNA molecule with unique molecular identifiers. MiXCR was run by TCRdb on the RACE reads, yielding one entry per CDR3 protein. This table has some 93,000 distinct CDR3 sequences, around 9% appearing once. The sample originates from a study of human T cells and chemical hapten exposure. Described time point: healthy volunteer bleed at 2 weeks. Sequencing started from total RNA isolated from unfractionated whole blood. The V gene end was trimmed by 5 bases and the J gene end by 3 bases; junction bases not matched to a gene: 6. Germline values: CDR1 MNHNS, CDR2 SASEGT. This CDR3 is 15 amino acids long.

V and J are TRBV6-1 and TRBJ2-2, with 7 bases matching TRBD1. Sequencing input: whole blood. The origin of this receptor is a female donor in good health. Some clones in this sample may be carry-over from other donors' samples. The CDR3 reads CASSTEGAYTGELFF. DNA for the CDR3: TGTGCCAGCAGTACCGAGGGGGCCTACACCGGGGAGCTGTTTTTT.